These T cell receptor beta chains were read from a single sample in a study of cytomegalovirus exposure and HLA in healthy donors. Only in-frame clones appear in the TCRdb table, and some are missing; sequencing was by immunoSEQ multiplex PCR. The table records 75,000 to 100,000 clones, approximately 85% of them present only once. The sample was PBMCs. The receptors come from a man aged 40-49 years in good health and CMV-seropositive. Both conserved end residues are part of each CDR3. Fields, in order: J gene, V gene, CDR3 protein.

j_call: TRBJ1-1
v_call: TRBV2
cdr3_aa: CAGSPERGKAFF

j_call: TRBJ1-2
v_call: TRBV2
cdr3_aa: CASSEYPTGGIYGYTF

j_call: TRBJ1-2
v_call: TRBV7-9
cdr3_aa: CASSHGTGDGYTF

j_call: TRBJ2-4
v_call: TRBV5-4
cdr3_aa: CASSIQTKNIQYF

j_call: TRBJ2-7
v_call: TRBV28
cdr3_aa: CASTSGYGAYEQYF

j_call: TRBJ2-5
v_call: TRBV19
cdr3_aa: CASSMPGGIGETQYF

j_call: TRBJ2-5
v_call: TRBV9
cdr3_aa: CASSPFGGETQYF

j_call: TRBJ1-5
v_call: TRBV6-5
cdr3_aa: CASSRTGGNDQPQHF

j_call: TRBJ2-2
v_call: TRBV28
cdr3_aa: CASSLTSGIQNTGELFF

j_call: TRBJ1-5
v_call: TRBV5-3
cdr3_aa: CARTGTGCSQPQHF

j_call: TRBJ1-3
v_call: TRBV4-1
cdr3_aa: CASSQRGQGSSGNTIYF

j_call: TRBJ2-7
v_call: TRBV27
cdr3_aa: CASSLSRTASSYEQYF

j_call: TRBJ2-5
v_call: TRBV27
cdr3_aa: CASRSGTSVGTQYF

j_call: TRBJ2-7
v_call: TRBV29-1
cdr3_aa: CSSWPRTLLREQYF

j_call: TRBJ2-4
v_call: TRBV28
cdr3_aa: CASSSGGTLGIQYF

j_call: TRBJ2-3
v_call: TRBV5-1
cdr3_aa: CASTSGIRDTQYF